These 32 T cell receptor beta chains were all obtained from the same sample, sequenced in a study of blood T cell repertoires in COVID-19 (TCRdb year 2020). To prepare the library, the immunoSEQ multiplex PCR assay was applied. This immuneACCESS table, as held by TCRdb, lists in-frame sequences with V and J called but not all clones. Of the missing ones, under half trace to an unresolved V gene in checked studies; the others have no known cause. The sample table shows 350,000 to 450,000 clones, and approximately 86% are seen once. The ten largest account for roughly 7.2% of the sample. Material: peripheral blood. The receptor source for this set is a woman aged 55-75 years with COVID-19, enrolled during active disease.

CDR3 coding DNA: TGCAGCCTAGAACACAGGGAAAACACTGAAGCTTTCTTT. Translated: CSLEHRENTEAFF. V gene TRBV29-1 combines with J gene TRBJ1-1; possibly TRBD1 for D (6 bases). Between the trimmed V and J ends, which lost 8 bases and 2 bases, there was a span of 15 bases. CDR3 size: 13 residues. In germline, CDR1 is SQVTM, CDR2 ANQGSEA.

The chain recombines TRBV10-2 with TRBJ2-3; the D gene is possibly TRBD1 (6 bases). Per the germline V gene, CDR1 is WSHSY and CDR2 is SAAADI. The CDR3 sequence is 14 residues long. V lost 10 bases and J 3 bases, leaving 17 bases between the germline ends. CDR3 sequence: CATIRDTWTDTQYF. The CDR3 nucleotides read TGCGCCACCATCCGGGACACTTGGACAGATACGCAGTATTTT.

This clone was detected only a few times. This chain joins TRBV2 and TRBJ1-1, with D unresolved. V was cut by 4 bases and J by 0 bases, with 6 bases left in between. The CDR3 has 13 amino acids. In germline, CDR1 is SNHLY, CDR2 FYNNEI. Here the CDR3 reads CASSVRMNTEAFF. For the CDR3, the DNA is TGTGCCAGCAGTGTCAGGATGAACACTGAAGCTTTCTTT.

The chain uses TRBV19 and TRBJ1-5; D not resolved. The V and J ends lost 1 base and 2 bases respectively, with 9 bases between them. The CDR3 totals 15 residues. Germline loops: CDR1 LNHDA, CDR2 SQIVND (reference sequence). The DNA for the CDR3 is TGTGCCAGTAGTATAGGAGTGGCGGGCAATCAGCCCCAGCATTTT. As protein: CASSIGVAGNQPQHF.

The gene calls are TRBV9 and TRBJ2-3; D is perhaps TRBD1 (6 bases). With 0 bases removed from V and 2 bases from J, the gap between germline ends came to 19 bases. The CDR3 contains 18 residues. Germline V gene lookup returns CDR1 SGDLS and CDR2 YYNGEE. Here the CDR3 DNA reads TGTGCCAGCAGCGTAGATCGAGGATTGGGGGCCCACACAGATACGCAGTATTTT. As protein: CASSVDRGLGAHTDTQYF.

The genes are TRBV6-6 and TRBJ1-2; 8 bases are a match to TRBD1. The CDR3 runs 13 residues. V trimming: 4 bases; J trimming: 7 bases; junction bases outside the gene matches: 5. The germline CDR1 and CDR2 sequences are MNHNY and SVGAGI (reference sequence). The CDR3 sequence is CASSWTGSGGYTF. CDR3 bases: TGTGCCAGCAGTTGGACAGGGTCGGGTGGCTACACCTTC.

The rearrangement joins TRBV10-3 to TRBJ1-5, with TRBD1 matching 9 bases. This CDR3 has 14 amino acids. Trimming removed 4 bases from V and 5 bases from J; junction bases left unmatched: 3. Germline CDR1 is ENHRY and CDR2 is SYGVKD. The CDR3 loop reads CAISGDREYQPQHF. The DNA of the CDR3 is TGTGCCATCAGTGGGGACAGGGAATATCAGCCCCAGCATTTT.

The V call is TRBV13, the J call TRBJ2-2; 10 nucleotides agree with TRBD1. CDR3 size: 15 residues. V lost 4 bases to trimming and J lost 4 bases; unmatched junction nucleotides: 3. The germline V gene encodes CDR1 PRHDT and CDR2 FYEKMQ (reference sequence). CDR3 in amino acids: CASSSGDRGTGELFF. The CDR3 DNA follows: TGTGCCAGCAGCTCCGGGGACAGGGGCACCGGGGAGCTGTTTTTT. The full variable domain, with the rest looked up from reference TRBV13 and TRBJ2-2, is AAGVIQSPRHLIKEKRETATLKCYPIPRHDTVYWYQQGPGQDPQFLISFYEKMQSDKGSIPDRFSAQQFSDYHSELNMSSLELGDSALYFCASSSGDRGTGELFFGEGSRLTVL.

This rearrangement joins TRBV11-2 to TRBJ1-3; the D gene is possibly TRBD1 (5 bases). Germline-derived CDR1 and CDR2 are SGHAT and FQNNGV. The CDR3 totals 16 residues. V gave up 4 bases and J gave up 0 bases, with 13 bases separating them. Here the CDR3 reads CASSSQEPVSGNTIYF. The CDR3 DNA reads as TGTGCCAGCAGCTCACAGGAGCCGGTCTCTGGAAACACCATATATTTT.

In DNA, the CDR3 is TGTGCCAGCAGTTCCGACAGTTTTCGGCAGTACTTC. Translating gives CASSSDSFRQYF. The chain recombines TRBV6-5 with TRBJ2-7, with D possibly matching TRBD1 (5 bases). This CDR3 region has 12 residues. Trimming removed 4 bases at V and 9 bases at J, with 13 bases between. CDR1 and CDR2 (germline): MNHEY, SVGAGI.

The genes are TRBV5-1 and TRBJ2-2, with 7 bases identical to TRBD1. Unmatched junction bases numbered 7, after V lost 3 bases and J lost 2 bases. This CDR3 is 16 amino acids long. Per the germline V gene, CDR1 is SGHRS and CDR2 is YFSETQ. This CDR3 is CASSSGQRYNTGELFF. The CDR3 DNA reads as TGCGCCAGCAGCTCGGGACAGAGGTACAACACCGGGGAGCTGTTTTTT.

In this sample, this clone turned up once. V is TRBV4-1 and J is TRBJ1-2; no clear D. The V gene lost 6 bases and the J gene lost 3 bases, with 20 bases spanning the gap. CDR1 and CDR2 from the germline V gene are MGHRA and YSYEKL. The CDR3 is 16 residues long. CDR3 DNA sequence: TGCGCCAGCAGGAGATACCGGGAAAGCCGAGACTATGGCTACACCTTC. Its protein product is CASRRYRESRDYGYTF.

This clone has at least ten counts. In the same sample, other DNA sequences code for this CDR3. V is TRBV12-3 or TRBV12-4 and J is TRBJ1-2; possible D gene TRBD1, 6 bases. The CDR3 has 12 residues. V dropped 2 bases and J dropped 7 bases, with 8 bases sitting between them. CDR3 region: CASSLSRGGYTF. CDR3 nucleotides: TGTGCCAGCAGTTTAAGCAGGGGTGGCTACACCTTC.

The CDR3 region has the DNA TGTGCCGACCTCCTTTGCCTGCGGGGTTCCTCCTACGAGCAGTACTTC. It is translated as CADLLCLRGSSYEQYF. V gene TRBV7-7 combines with J gene TRBJ2-7; maybe TRBD2 (6 bases). The CDR3 is made up of 16 amino acids. V was pared by 11 bases and J by 0 bases, with 23 bases between. Germline-derived CDR1 and CDR2 are SSHAT and FNYEAQ (reference sequence).

The rearrangement links TRBV11-2 to TRBJ1-1; no clear D. The germline V gene encodes CDR1 SGHAT and CDR2 FQNNGV. The CDR3 has 13 residues. V lost 0 bases and J lost 12, with 14 bases in between. CDR3 residues: CASSLDSERIPFF. CDR3 in DNA: TGTGCCAGCAGCTTAGATTCAGAGAGGATTCCTTTCTTT.

The chain links TRBV6-5 to TRBJ1-2, with no clear D. Germline V gives CDR1 MNHEY, CDR2 SVGAGI. This CDR3 has 12 amino acids. V was clipped by 5 bases and J by 7 bases, with 11 bases between them. The CDR3 loop is CASSTPGGGYTF. The CDR3 nucleotides are TGTGCCAGCAGTACCCCAGGAGGTGGCTACACCTTC.

The chain links TRBV19 to TRBJ1-5; tentatively, D is TRBD1 (5 bases). The V end was cut by 5 bases, the J end by 8 bases, with 25 bases between. The CDR3 has 17 residues. Germline V gene sequence: CDR1 LNHDA, CDR2 SQIVND (reference sequence). CDR3 in DNA: TGTGCCAGTAGTGCCTTAAACCCTGGGGCAGGTAAAAAGCCCCAGCATTTT. Translating gives CASSALNPGAGKKPQHF.

The chain is built from TRBV7-9 and TRBJ1-1; 8 nucleotides line up with TRBD1. The germline gives CDR1 SEHNR, CDR2 FQNEAQ (reference sequence). The ends lost 5 bases at V and 5 bases at J; junction bases unmatched: 7. The CDR3 loop spans 14 amino acids. DNA for the CDR3: TGTGCCAGCAGCCCCCGACAGGGGACGACTGAAGCTTTCTTT. This translates into CASSPRQGTTEAFF.

The chain uses TRBV5-6 and TRBJ2-7; D is perhaps TRBD2 (7 bases). Germline-derived CDR1 and CDR2 are SGHDT and YYEEEE. The CDR3 contains 14 residues. Between the trimmed V and J ends, which lost 4 bases and 6 bases, there was a span of 17 bases. The CDR3: CASSGLARGGEQYF. CDR3 nucleotide sequence: TGTGCCAGCAGCGGCCTGGCGAGGGGGGGCGAGCAGTACTTC. The full variable domain, rest sourced from reference TRBV5-6 and TRBJ2-7, is DAGVTQSPTHLIKTRGQQVTLRCSPKSGHDTVSWYQQALGQGPQFIFQYYEEEERQRGNFPDRFSGHQFPNYSSELNVNALLLGDSALYLCASSGLARGGEQYFGPGTRLTVT.

This clone is a singleton in its sample. The rearrangement joins TRBV12-3 or TRBV12-4 to TRBJ1-1; no clear D. The CDR3 has 12 amino acids. V was cut by 9 bases and J by 2 bases, with 10 bases left in between. The DNA for the CDR3 is TGTGCCAGTCGGAGGTCAAACACTGAAGCTTTCTTT. Its translation is CASRRSNTEAFF.

CDR3 protein: CASSSTGYEQYF. Here the CDR3 DNA reads TGTGCCAGCAGCTCGACGGGCTACGAGCAGTACTTC. This chain uses TRBV7-2 with TRBJ2-7, with D unclear. There are 12 residues in the CDR3. The V end lost 4 bases, the J end lost 3 bases, and 7 bases lay between the germline ends. The germline CDR1 and CDR2 sequences are SGHTA and FQGNSA.

As concerns this clone: In the same sample, other DNA sequences code for this CDR3. This sequence joins TRBV3-1 (or the pseudogene TRBV3-2) and TRBJ2-3; D gene uncertain. V lost 1 base, J lost 1 base, and 3 bases lay in between. The CDR3 runs to 13 residues. Germline V lookup: CDR1 LGHDT, CDR2 YNNKEL (reference sequence). The CDR3 DNA is TGTGCCAGCAGCCAAGGAGGCACAGATACGCAGTATTTT. Residues: CASSQGGTDTQYF.

The chain employs TRBV7-3 and TRBJ2-5; D possibly corresponds to TRBD1 (8 bases). From germline, CDR1 is SGHTA and CDR2 FQGTGA. The V end was cut by 5 bases, the J end by 2 bases, with 18 bases between. The CDR3 loop spans 16 amino acids. In nucleotides, the CDR3 is TGTGCCAGCAGCCCCTGGGGGGGACAGGCGCAAGAGACCCAGTACTTC. As protein: CASSPWGGQAQETQYF.

The chain carries TRBV6-2 or TRBV6-3 and TRBJ2-7, with TRBD1 identical over 7 bases. Per the germline V gene, CDR1 is MNHEY and CDR2 is SVGEGT. Trimming took 6 bases from V and 6 from J; bases not matched to a gene: 11. The CDR3 covers 14 residues. CDR3 in amino acids: CASSRIRDSGEQYF. In DNA form, the CDR3 reads TGTGCCAGCAGCCGTATCCGGGACAGCGGCGAGCAGTACTTC.

This clone was recorded only once. The chain carries TRBV19 and TRBJ2-7, with D possibly matching TRBD2 (6 bases). The germline V and J ends were trimmed by 3 bases and 5 bases, with 14 bases remaining between them. Germline CDR1 LNHDA, CDR2 SQIVND (reference sequence). This CDR3 spans 14 amino acids. The CDR3 spells CASSIGGYFDEQYF. CDR3 coding DNA: TGTGCCAGTAGTATCGGAGGGTACTTCGACGAGCAGTACTTC.

This clone occurred once. J is TRBJ1-1 and V is TRBV7-3; D gene ambiguous. Germline V lookup: CDR1 SGHTA, CDR2 FQGTGA. Trimming took 5 bases from V and 4 from J, leaving 11 bases between them. The CDR3 consists of 13 residues. The chain's CDR3 is CASSRGESTEAFF. The CDR3 nucleotides read TGTGCCAGCAGCCGCGGGGAGTCCACTGAAGCTTTCTTT.

This chain links TRBV11-3 with TRBJ2-2; TRBD2 matches 10 bases. The V gene end was trimmed by 4 bases and the J gene end by 6 bases; junction bases not matched to a gene: 5. The CDR3 runs 15 residues. Germline CDR1 SGHNT, CDR2 YENEEA. Written as DNA, the CDR3 is TGTGCCAGCAGCTCCCAGCGGGGGGGCTCCGGGGAGCTGTTTTTT. This translates into CASSSQRGGSGELFF.

The V gene is TRBV30, the J gene TRBJ1-4; 10 nucleotides match TRBD1. CDR1 is GTSNPN, CDR2 SVGIG, per germline (reference sequence). This CDR3 contains 14 residues. V was pared by 0 bases and J by 10 bases, with 5 bases of the junction left unmatched. As DNA, the CDR3 is TGTGCCTGGAGTGTGGGGACAGGGGACGGAAAACTGTTTTTT. Its translation is CAWSVGTGDGKLFF.

The genes are TRBV7-8 and TRBJ1-2; 10 positions match TRBD1. CDR3 size: 15 residues. Germline CDR1 reads SGHVS; CDR2 reads FQNEAQ. V was clipped by 3 bases and J by 5 bases; unmatched bases: 6. This chain's CDR3 is CASSFLTGGEYGYTF. The CDR3 region has the DNA TGTGCCAGCAGCTTTTTGACAGGGGGCGAGTATGGCTACACCTTC.

The chain has TRBV19 and TRBJ2-5; 8 bases match TRBD2. V shed 3 bases and J 2 bases; nucleotides not matched to a gene: 8. CDR1 is LNHDA and CDR2 is SQIVND in the germline V gene (reference sequence). This CDR3 is built from 16 residues. In DNA form, the CDR3 reads TGTGCCAGTAGTATGACGCGGGGGGCAGGGCAAGAGACCCAGTACTTC. The encoded protein is CASSMTRGAGQETQYF.

The CDR3 coding sequence is TGCGCCAGCAGCCGTGGGCTACAAGAGACCCAGTACTTC. This sequence encodes CASSRGLQETQYF. This chain joins TRBV5-1 and TRBJ2-5; no firm D call. The CDR3 contains 13 residues. Between the trimmed V and J ends, which lost 4 bases and 2 bases, there was a span of 9 bases. Germline-derived CDR1 and CDR2 are SGHRS and YFSETQ.

The rearrangement uses TRBV28 and TRBJ2-5; D is perhaps TRBD1 (6 bases). This CDR3 region has 16 residues. CDR1 is MDHEN, CDR2 SYDVKM, per germline. Trimming removed 5 bases from V and 4 bases from J, with 20 bases in between. CDR3 region: CASSLGFTGPLETQYF. For the CDR3, the DNA is TGTGCCAGCAGTCTGGGGTTTACAGGGCCGTTAGAGACCCAGTACTTC.